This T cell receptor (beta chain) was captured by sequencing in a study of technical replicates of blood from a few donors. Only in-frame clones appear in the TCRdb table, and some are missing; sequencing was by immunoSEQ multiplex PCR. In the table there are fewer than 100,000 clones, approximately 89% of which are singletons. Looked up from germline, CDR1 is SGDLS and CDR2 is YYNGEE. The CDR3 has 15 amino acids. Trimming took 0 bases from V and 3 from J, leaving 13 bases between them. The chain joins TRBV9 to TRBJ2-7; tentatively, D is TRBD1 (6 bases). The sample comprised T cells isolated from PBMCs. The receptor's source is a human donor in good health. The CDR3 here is CASSVAVTGNYEQYF. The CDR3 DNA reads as TGTGCCAGCAGCGTAGCGGTCACAGGGAACTACGAGCAGTACTTC.